Here is one T cell receptor (beta chain) with its context. The CDR3 loop spans 14 amino acids. Per germline, CDR1 ENHRY and CDR2 SYGVKD. With V trimmed by 2 bases and J by 4 bases, 3 bases remained unmatched. This sample was included in a study of T cell responses to AZD1222 COVID-19 vaccine. In the study overall: Some second doses came at about 4 weeks and others at about 12 weeks; these were pooled.

TCRdb's copy holds only in-frame clones and misses some; the assay was immunoSEQ multiplex PCR. The table has around 120,000 clones, around 92% seen once; the top ten hold 13% to 15%. The starting material was peripheral blood, obtained on day 0 of AZD1222 vaccination. The origin of this receptor is an adult in good health. V gene TRBV10-3 combines with J gene TRBJ2-3, with 7 bases lining up with TRBD2. The CDR3 DNA reads as TGTGCCATCAGTGAGGCGGGAGTGGCAGATACGCAGTATTTT. This translates into CAISEAGVADTQYF.